This T cell receptor (beta chain) derives from a study of tumor-infiltrating lymphocytes in primary liver carcinoma. Overall study findings and caveats: The top-250-clone fraction was significantly higher in tumors than in blood (p = 0.039). Tumor-adjacent and tumor-blood pairs shared less of their repertoires than tumor region pairs shared.

Remarks on this clonotype: What it recognizes is unknown.

The study co-extracted DNA and RNA from around 20-30 mg of unsorted bulk tissue. No treatment had been given to the patients, who were chronically infected with HBV. Five distinct regions per tumor were sampled. The template, roughly 0.45 ug total RNA, yielded TCR beta cDNA made with a constant-region primer. Researchers made the TCR beta libraries by running three nested multiplex PCR rounds with slightly modified ARM-PCR. The opening two PCR rounds, around 11 cycles each, paired TRBV1-TRBV30 forward primers with a C-beta reverse primer. Via MiXCR, TCRdb re-called the multiplex PCR reads, giving one row per CDR3 protein. The data show about 97,000 distinct CDR3 sequences, about 62% seen once. CDR1 is SQVTM and CDR2 is ANQGSEA in the germline V gene. The CDR3 sequence is 14 residues long.

Sequenced input: liver tumor tissue from sampling region 2. Subset here: tumor region T2, inferior pole. The receptor comes from an older woman with primary liver carcinoma and hepatitis B virus infection. The chain joins TRBV29-1 to TRBJ2-7, with a tentative D call TRBD2 (6 bases). The CDR3 DNA is TGCAACGTGTCTCGGGGGATGAGGGCCTACGAGCAGTACTTC. It translates to CNVSRGMRAYEQYF.